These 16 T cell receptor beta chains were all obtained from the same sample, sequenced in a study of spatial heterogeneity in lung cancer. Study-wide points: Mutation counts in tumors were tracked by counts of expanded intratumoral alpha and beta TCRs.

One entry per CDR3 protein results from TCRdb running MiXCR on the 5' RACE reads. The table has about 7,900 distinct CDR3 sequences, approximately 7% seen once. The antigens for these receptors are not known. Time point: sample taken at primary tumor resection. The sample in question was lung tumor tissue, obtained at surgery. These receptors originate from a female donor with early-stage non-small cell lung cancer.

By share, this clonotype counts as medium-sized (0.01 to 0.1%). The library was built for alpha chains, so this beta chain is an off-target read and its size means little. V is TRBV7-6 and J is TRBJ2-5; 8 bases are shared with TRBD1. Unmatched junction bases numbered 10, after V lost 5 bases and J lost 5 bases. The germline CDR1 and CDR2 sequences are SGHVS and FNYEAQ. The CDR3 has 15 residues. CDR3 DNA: TGTGCCAGCAGCCGGACAGGGAATTGGTTGGAGACCCAGTACTTC. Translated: CASSRTGNWLETQYF.

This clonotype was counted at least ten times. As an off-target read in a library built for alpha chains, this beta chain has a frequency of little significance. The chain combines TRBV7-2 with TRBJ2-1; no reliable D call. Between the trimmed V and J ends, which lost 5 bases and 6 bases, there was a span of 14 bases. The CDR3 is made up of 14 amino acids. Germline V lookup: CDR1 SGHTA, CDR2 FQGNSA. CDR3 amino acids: CASSLGRTGNEQFF. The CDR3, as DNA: TGTGCCAGCAGCCTCGGACGGACCGGCAATGAGCAGTTCTTC.

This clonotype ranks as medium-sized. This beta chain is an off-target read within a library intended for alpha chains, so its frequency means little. The CDR3 reads CASSSRQGNTEAFF. CDR3 in DNA: TGCGCCAGCAGCTCGCGACAGGGAAACACTGAAGCTTTCTTT. J is TRBJ1-1 and V is TRBV5-1, with 7 bases identical to TRBD1. The CDR3 runs to 14 residues. The V segment lost 3 bases and the J segment 2 bases; nucleotides outside the gene matches: 4. The germline CDR1 and CDR2 sequences are SGHRS and YFSETQ.

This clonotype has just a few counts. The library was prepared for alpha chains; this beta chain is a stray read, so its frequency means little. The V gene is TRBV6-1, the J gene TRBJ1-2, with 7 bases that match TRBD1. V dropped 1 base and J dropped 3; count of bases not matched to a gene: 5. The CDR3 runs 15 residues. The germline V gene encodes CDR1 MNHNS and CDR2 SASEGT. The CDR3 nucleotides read TGTGCCAGCAGTGAAGGCAGGGGGGTTCACTATGGCTACACCTTC. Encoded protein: CASSEGRGVHYGYTF.

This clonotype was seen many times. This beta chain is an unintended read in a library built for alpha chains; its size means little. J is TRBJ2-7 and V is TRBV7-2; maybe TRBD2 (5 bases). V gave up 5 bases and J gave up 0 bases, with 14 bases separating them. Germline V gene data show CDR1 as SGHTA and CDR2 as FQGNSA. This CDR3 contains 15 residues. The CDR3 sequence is CASSRRFGSSYEQYF. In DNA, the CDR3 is TGTGCCAGCAGCCGTCGGTTTGGGAGCTCCTACGAGCAGTACTTC.

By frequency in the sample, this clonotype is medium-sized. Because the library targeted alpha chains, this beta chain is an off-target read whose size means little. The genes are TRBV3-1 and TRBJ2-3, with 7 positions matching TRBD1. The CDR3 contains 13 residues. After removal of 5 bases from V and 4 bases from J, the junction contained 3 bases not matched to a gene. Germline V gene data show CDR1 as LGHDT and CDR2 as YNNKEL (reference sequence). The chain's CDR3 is CASSETGPDTQYF. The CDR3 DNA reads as TGTGCCAGCAGCGAGACAGGGCCAGATACGCAGTATTTT.

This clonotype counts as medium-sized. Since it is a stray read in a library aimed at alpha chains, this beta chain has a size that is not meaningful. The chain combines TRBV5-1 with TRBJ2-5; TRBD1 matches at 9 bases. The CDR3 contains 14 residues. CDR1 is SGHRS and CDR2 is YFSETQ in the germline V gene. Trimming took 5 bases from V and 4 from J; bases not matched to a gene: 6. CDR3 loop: CASSTDRGGETQYF. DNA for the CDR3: TGCGCCAGCAGTACCGACAGGGGGGGAGAGACCCAGTACTTC.

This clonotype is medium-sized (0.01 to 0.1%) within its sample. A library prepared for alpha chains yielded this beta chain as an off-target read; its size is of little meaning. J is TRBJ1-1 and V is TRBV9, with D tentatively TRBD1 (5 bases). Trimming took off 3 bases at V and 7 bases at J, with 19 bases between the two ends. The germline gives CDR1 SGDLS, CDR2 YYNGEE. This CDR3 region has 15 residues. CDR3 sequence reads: CASSARGLGAHEAFF. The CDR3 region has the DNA TGTGCCAGCAGCGCGCGAGGTTTAGGGGCCCATGAAGCTTTCTTT.

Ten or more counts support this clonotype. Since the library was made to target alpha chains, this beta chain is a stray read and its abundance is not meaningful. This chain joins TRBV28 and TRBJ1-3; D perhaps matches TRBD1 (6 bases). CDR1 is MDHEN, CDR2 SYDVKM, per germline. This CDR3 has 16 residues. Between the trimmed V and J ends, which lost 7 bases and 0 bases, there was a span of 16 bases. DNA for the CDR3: TGTGCCAGCACCCCTATTAGGGGGACCTCTGGAAACACCATATATTTT. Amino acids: CASTPIRGTSGNTIYF.

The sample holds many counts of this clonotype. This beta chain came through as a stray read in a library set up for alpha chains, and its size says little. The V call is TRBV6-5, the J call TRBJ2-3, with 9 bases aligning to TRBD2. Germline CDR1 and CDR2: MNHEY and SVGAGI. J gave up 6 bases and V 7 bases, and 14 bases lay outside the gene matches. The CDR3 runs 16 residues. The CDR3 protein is CASTQYLGGRADTQYF. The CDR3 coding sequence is TGTGCCAGCACCCAATACCTGGGCGGGAGGGCCGATACGCAGTATTTT.

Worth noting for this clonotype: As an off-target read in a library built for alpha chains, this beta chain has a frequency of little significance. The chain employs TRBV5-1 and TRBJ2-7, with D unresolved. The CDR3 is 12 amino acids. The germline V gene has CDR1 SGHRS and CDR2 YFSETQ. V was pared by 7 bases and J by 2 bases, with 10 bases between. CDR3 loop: CASGPDTYEQYF. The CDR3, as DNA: TGCGCCAGCGGACCCGACACCTACGAGCAGTACTTC.

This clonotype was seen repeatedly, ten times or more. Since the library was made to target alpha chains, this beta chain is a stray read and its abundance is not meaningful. The CDR3: CASSSVLVGVNQPQHF. Written as DNA, the CDR3 is TGTGCCAGCAGTTCCGTTCTCGTGGGGGTCAATCAGCCCCAGCATTTT. The chain links TRBV28 to TRBJ1-5; TRBD1 might be the D (5 bases). This CDR3 region has 16 residues. The ends were cut back, 4 bases at V and 3 bases at J, with 16 bases in the middle. The germline V gene encodes CDR1 MDHEN and CDR2 SYDVKM.

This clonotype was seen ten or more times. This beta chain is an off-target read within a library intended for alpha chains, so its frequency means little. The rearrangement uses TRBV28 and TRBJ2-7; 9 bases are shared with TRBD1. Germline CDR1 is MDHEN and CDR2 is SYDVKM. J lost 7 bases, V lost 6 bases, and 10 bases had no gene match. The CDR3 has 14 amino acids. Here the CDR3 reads CASRGGQGFLEQYF. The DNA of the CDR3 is TGTGCCAGCAGGGGGGGACAGGGCTTCCTTGAGCAGTACTTC.

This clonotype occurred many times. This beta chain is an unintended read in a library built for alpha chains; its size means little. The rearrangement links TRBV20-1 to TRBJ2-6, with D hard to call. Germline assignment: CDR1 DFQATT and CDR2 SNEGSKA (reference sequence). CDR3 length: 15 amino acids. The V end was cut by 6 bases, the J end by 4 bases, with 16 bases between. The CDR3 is CSALGWGTGANVLTF. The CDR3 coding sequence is TGCAGTGCCCTAGGTTGGGGAACAGGGGCCAACGTCCTGACTTTC.

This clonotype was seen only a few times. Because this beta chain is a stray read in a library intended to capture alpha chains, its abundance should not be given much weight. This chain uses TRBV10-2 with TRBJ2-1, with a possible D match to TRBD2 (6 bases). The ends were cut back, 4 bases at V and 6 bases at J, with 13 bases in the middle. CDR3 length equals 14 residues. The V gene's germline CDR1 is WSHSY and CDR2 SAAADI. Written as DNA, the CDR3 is TGCGCCAGCAGTGCCAGCGAGGAGGGCAATGAGCAGTTCTTC. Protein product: CASSASEEGNEQFF.

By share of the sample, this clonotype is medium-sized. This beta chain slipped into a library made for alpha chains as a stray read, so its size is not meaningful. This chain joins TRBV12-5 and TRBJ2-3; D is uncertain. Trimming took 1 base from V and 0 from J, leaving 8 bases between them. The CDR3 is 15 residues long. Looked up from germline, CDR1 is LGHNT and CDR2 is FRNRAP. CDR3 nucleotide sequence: TGTGCTAGTGGTTTGGCAGACCCCAGCACAGATACGCAGTATTTT. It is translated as CASGLADPSTDTQYF.